This TCR beta chain was recorded in a study of T cells in Graves' hyperthyroidism and ophthalmopathy. The CDR3 spans 17 residues. Germline V gene sequence: CDR1 SGHTA, CDR2 FQGNSA. Trimming at V came to 5 bases and at J to 7 bases, leaving 12 bases not matched to a gene. The source material, RNA transcripts, was used to amplify TCR beta CDR3 regions. The study used the HTBI primer set for a first-round RT-PCR of the TCR CDR3. TCRdb re-analysed the multiplex PCR reads in MiXCR, keeping a single row per CDR3 protein. The table lists fewer than 350,000 distinct CDR3 sequences, roughly 18% of them singletons. A few counts support this clonotype.

V usage is TRBV7-2 and J usage is TRBJ2-2, with 11 positions matching TRBD2. This TCR was sampled from a woman aged 50 to 60 with Graves' hyperthyroidism. Sequenced material: blood. The CDR3 loop is CASSQHSLAGEGGELFF. In DNA, the CDR3 is TGTGCCAGCAGCCAACACTCACTAGCGGGAGAGGGCGGGGAGCTGTTTTTT.